These 8 T cell receptor beta chains were all obtained from the same sample, sequenced in a study of shared clonotypes between healthy human individuals. Clones were sequenced by immunoSEQ multiplex PCR, and TCRdb holds only the in-frame ones, with some missing. This table has some 600,000 clones, around 96% appearing once. CD45RO-negative cells were positively selected for CCR7, leaving out terminally differentiated effector memory CD45RA+ cells. The sequencing input was naive CD8+ T cells sorted from blood. The origin of the receptors is a woman between 25 and 40 years old in good health.

CDR3 sequence (DNA): TGTGCCAGCAGTTCGACTAGCGGGAGGGGCAATGAGCAGTTCTTC. Its protein product is CASSSTSGRGNEQFF. The chain is built from TRBV28 and TRBJ2-1, with 14 positions matching TRBD2. Losses at the gene ends were 4 bases for V and 6 bases for J; bases not matched to a gene: 2. Germline-derived CDR1 and CDR2 are MDHEN and SYDVKM. The CDR3 is 15 residues long.

V usage is TRBV2 and J usage is TRBJ2-7, with 7 bases aligning to TRBD2. V trimming: 1 base; J trimming: 6 bases; junction bases outside the gene matches: 9. The CDR3 runs 15 residues. Germline CDR1 is SNHLY and CDR2 is FYNNEI. The CDR3 DNA sequence: TGTGCCAGCAGTGAAGGGGGAGGGGCTTGGGGCGAGCAGTACTTC. It codes for CASSEGGGAWGEQYF. Using reference TRBV2 and TRBJ2-7 for the parts outside the CDR3, the full variable domain is EPEVTQTPSHQVTQMGQEVILRCVPISNHLYFYWYRQILGQKVEFLVSFYNNEISEKSEIFDDQFSVERPDGSNFTLKIRSTKLEDSAMYFCASSEGGGAWGEQYFGPGTRLTVT.

Comments on this clone: Additional DNA sequences in this sample encode the identical CDR3. The chain links TRBV29-1 to TRBJ2-1; D gene unclear. The V end was cut by 3 bases, the J end by 5 bases, with 2 bases between. This CDR3 contains 10 residues. Germline CDR1 reads SQVTM; CDR2 reads ANQGSEA. The CDR3 spells CSVDDNEQFF. As DNA, the CDR3 is TGCAGCGTTGACGACAATGAGCAGTTCTTC.

The V and J genes are TRBV19 and TRBJ2-3; 13 positions agree with TRBD2. V was pared by 6 bases and J by 2 bases, with 11 bases of the junction left unmatched. In germline, CDR1 is LNHDA, CDR2 SQIVND (reference sequence). This CDR3 region has 18 residues. The CDR3 spells CASSAVLGLAGPTDTQYF. In DNA, the CDR3 is TGTGCCAGTAGCGCCGTATTGGGACTAGCGGGACCCACAGATACGCAGTATTTT.

As to this clone: In the same sample, other DNA sequences code for this CDR3. The chain recombines TRBV27 with TRBJ1-1; perhaps TRBD1 as D (5 bases). The CDR3 covers 12 residues. Germline CDR1 reads MNHEY; CDR2 reads SMNVEV (reference sequence). V was clipped by 2 bases and J by 5 bases, with 6 bases between them. CDR3 sequence reads: CASSLRGTEAFF. CDR3 bases: TGTGCCAGCAGTTTACGGGGGACTGAAGCTTTCTTT.

The chain recombines TRBV10-1 with TRBJ2-3; 7 bases match TRBD1. The CDR3 sequence is 13 residues long. With V trimmed by 6 bases and J by 0 bases, 0 bases remained unmatched. Germline assignment: CDR1 WNHNN and CDR2 SYGVQD (reference sequence). CDR3 DNA: TGCGCCAGCAGACAGGGGAGCACAGATACGCAGTATTTT. It yields the protein CASRQGSTDTQYF.

The chain employs TRBV2 and TRBJ1-5; a possible D gene is TRBD1 (6 bases). Germline loops: CDR1 SNHLY, CDR2 FYNNEI. This CDR3 is built from 13 residues. Trimming removed 8 bases at V and 3 bases at J, with 11 bases between. The CDR3 nucleotides are TGTGCCAGCGTCGGGACATTCAATCAGCCCCAGCATTTT. Encoded protein: CASVGTFNQPQHF.

In regard to this clone: The same CDR3 arises from other DNA sequences in this sample as well. The chain uses TRBV9 and TRBJ2-1; unclear D gene. Trimming left V 2 bases short and J 4 bases short, with 7 bases between. Per the germline V gene, CDR1 is SGDLS and CDR2 is YYNGEE. The CDR3 runs 13 residues. CDR3 sequence: CASSVPPYNEQFF. Written as DNA, the CDR3 is TGTGCCAGCAGCGTCCCTCCATACAATGAGCAGTTCTTC.